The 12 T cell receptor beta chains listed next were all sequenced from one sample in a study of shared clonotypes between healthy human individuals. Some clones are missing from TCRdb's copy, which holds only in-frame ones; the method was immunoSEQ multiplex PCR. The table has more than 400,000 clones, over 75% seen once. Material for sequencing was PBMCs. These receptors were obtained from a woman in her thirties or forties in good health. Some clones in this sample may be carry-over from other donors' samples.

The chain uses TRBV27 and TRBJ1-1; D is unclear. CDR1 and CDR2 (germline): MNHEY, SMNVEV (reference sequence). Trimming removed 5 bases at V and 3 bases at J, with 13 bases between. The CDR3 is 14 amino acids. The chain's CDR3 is CASSPNGPDTEAFF. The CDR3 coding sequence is TGTGCCAGCAGTCCAAACGGGCCTGACACTGAAGCTTTCTTT.

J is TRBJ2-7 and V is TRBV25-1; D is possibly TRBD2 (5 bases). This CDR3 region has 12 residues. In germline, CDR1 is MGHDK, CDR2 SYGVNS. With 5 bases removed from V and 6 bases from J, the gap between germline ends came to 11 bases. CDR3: CASSRREGEQYF. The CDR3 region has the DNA TGTGCCAGCAGTCGACGGGAAGGCGAGCAGTACTTC.

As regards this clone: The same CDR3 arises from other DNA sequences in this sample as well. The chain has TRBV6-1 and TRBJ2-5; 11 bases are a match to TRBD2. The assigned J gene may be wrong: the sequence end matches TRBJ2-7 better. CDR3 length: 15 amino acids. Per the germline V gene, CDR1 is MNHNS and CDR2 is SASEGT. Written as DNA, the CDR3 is TGTGCCAGCGAAGGAACTAGCGGGAGTTCCTACGAGCAGTACTTC. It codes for CASEGTSGSSYEQYF.

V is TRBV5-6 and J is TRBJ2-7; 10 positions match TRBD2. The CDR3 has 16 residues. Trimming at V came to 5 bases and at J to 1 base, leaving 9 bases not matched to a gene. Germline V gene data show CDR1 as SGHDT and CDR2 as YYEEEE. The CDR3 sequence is CASSRSGLAYSYEQYF. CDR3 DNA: TGTGCCAGCAGTCGCTCGGGACTAGCGTATTCCTACGAGCAGTACTTC. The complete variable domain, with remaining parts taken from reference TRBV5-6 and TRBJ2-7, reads DAGVTQSPTHLIKTRGQQVTLRCSPKSGHDTVSWYQQALGQGPQFIFQYYEEEERQRGNFPDRFSGHQFPNYSSELNVNALLLGDSALYLCASSRSGLAYSYEQYFGPGTRLTVT.

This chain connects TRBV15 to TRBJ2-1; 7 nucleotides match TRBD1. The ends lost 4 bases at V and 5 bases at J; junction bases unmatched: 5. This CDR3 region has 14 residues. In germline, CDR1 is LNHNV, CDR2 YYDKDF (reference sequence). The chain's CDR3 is CATSTEDRNNEQFF. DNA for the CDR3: TGTGCCACCAGCACAGAGGACAGGAACAATGAGCAGTTCTTC.

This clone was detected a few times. This chain's CDR3 is CASSPLATNTEAFF. The CDR3 coding sequence is TGTGCCAGCTCACCACTGGCAACGAACACTGAAGCTTTCTTT. V and J are TRBV18 and TRBJ1-1; no firm D call. The CDR3 contains 14 residues. From germline, CDR1 is KGHSH and CDR2 LQKENI. Between the trimmed V and J ends, which lost 1 base and 1 base, there was a span of 7 bases.

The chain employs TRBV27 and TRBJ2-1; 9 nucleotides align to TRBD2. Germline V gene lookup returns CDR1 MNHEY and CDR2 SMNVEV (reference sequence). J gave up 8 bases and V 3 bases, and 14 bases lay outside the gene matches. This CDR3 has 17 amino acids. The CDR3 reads CASSFGLAGFIADEQFF. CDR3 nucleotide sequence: TGTGCCAGCAGTTTCGGGCTAGCGGGATTCATTGCCGATGAGCAGTTCTTC.

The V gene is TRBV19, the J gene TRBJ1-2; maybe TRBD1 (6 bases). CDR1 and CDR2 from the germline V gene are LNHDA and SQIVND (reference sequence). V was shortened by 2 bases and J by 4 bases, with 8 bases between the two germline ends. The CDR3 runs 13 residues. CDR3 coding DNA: TGTGCCAGTAGTATACAGGGGACCTATGGCTACACCTTC. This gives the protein CASSIQGTYGYTF.

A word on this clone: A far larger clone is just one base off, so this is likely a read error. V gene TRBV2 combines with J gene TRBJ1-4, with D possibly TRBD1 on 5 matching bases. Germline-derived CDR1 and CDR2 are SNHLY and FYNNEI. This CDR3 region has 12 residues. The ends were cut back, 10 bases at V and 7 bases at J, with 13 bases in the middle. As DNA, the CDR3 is TGTGCCACCCGGGACCGCTGTGAAAAACTGTTTTTT. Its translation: CATRDRCEKLFF.

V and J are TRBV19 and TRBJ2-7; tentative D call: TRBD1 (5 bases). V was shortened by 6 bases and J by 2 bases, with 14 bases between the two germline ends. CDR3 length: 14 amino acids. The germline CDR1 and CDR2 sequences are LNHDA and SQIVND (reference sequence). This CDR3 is CASSQGIDTYEQYF. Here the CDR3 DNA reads TGTGCCAGTAGCCAGGGCATAGATACCTACGAGCAGTACTTC.

The CDR3 DNA reads TGTGCCATCCCCGGGACGGTTGGCTACACCTTC. It is translated as CAIPGTVGYTF. The chain links TRBV10-3 to TRBJ1-2; D perhaps matches TRBD1 (5 bases). CDR1 and CDR2 (germline): ENHRY, SYGVKD. Between the trimmed V and J ends, which lost 8 bases and 7 bases, there was a span of 11 bases. The CDR3 spans 11 residues.

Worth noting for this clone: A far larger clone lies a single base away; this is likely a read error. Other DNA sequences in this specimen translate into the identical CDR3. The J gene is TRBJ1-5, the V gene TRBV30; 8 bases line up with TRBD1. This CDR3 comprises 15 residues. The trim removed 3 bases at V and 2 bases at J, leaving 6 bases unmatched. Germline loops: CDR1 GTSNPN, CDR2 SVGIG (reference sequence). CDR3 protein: CAWSPLGQGNQPQHF. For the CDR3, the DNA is TGTGCCTGGAGCCCCCTGGGACAGGGCAATCAGCCCCAGCATTTT. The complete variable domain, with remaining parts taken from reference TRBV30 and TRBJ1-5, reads SQTIHQWPATLVQPVGSPLSLECTVEGTSNPNLYWYRQAAGRGLQLLFYSVGIGQISSEVPQNLSASRPQDRQFILSSKKLLLSDSGFYLCAWSPLGQGNQPQHFGDGTRLSIL.